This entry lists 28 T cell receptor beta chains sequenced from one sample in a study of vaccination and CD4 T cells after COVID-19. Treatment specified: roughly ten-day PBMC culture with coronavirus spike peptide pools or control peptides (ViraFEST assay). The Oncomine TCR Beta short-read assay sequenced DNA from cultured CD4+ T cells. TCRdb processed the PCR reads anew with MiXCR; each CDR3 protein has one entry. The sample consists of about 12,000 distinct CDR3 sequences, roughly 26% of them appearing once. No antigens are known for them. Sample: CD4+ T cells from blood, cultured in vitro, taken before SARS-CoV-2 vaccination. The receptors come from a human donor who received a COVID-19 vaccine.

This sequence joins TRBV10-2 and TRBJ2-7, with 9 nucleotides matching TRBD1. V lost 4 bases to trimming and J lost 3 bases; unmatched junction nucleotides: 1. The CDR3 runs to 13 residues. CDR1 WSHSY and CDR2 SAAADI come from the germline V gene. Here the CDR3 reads CASSGQGVYEQYF. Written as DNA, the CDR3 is TGCGCCAGCAGTGGACAGGGGGTCTACGAGCAGTACTTC.

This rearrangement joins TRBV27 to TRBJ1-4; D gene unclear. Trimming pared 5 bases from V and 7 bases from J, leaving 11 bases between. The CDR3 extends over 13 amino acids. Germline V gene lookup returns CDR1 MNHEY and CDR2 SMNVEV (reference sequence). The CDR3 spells CASSPSPAEKLFF. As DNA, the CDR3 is TGTGCCAGCAGTCCCTCGCCAGCTGAAAAACTGTTTTTT.

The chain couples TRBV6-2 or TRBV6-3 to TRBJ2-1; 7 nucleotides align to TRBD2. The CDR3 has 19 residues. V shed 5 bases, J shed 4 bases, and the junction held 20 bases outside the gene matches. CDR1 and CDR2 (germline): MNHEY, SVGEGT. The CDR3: CASSTASGGGGLPYNEQFF. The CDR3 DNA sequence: TGTGCCAGCAGTACCGCCAGCGGTGGTGGGGGACTACCATACAATGAGCAGTTCTTC.

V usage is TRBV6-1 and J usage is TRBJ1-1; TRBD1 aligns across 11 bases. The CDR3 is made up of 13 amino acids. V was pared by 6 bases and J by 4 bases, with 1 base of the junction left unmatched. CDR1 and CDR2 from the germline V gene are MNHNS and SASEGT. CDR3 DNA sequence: TGTGCCAGCAGCGGGACAGGGGGCACTGAAGCTTTCTTT. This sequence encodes CASSGTGGTEAFF.

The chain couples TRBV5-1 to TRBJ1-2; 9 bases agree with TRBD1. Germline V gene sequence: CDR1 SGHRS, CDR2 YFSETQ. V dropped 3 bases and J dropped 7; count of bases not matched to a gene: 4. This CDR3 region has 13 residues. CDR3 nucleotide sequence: TGCGCCAGCAGCTGGACAGGGGTAGGTGGCTACACCTTC. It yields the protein CASSWTGVGGYTF.

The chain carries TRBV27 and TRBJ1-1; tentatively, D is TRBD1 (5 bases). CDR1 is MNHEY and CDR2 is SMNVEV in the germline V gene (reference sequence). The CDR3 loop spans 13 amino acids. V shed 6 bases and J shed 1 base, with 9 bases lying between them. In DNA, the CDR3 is TGTGCCAGCAGACGGGACCCGAACACTGAAGCTTTCTTT. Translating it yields CASRRDPNTEAFF.

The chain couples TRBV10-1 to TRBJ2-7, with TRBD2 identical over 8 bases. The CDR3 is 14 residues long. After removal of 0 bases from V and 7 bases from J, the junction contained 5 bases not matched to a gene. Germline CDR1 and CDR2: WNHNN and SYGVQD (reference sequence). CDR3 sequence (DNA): TGCGCCAGCAGTGAGTCGACAGAGCGGGGGGAGCAGTACTTC. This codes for CASSESTERGEQYF.

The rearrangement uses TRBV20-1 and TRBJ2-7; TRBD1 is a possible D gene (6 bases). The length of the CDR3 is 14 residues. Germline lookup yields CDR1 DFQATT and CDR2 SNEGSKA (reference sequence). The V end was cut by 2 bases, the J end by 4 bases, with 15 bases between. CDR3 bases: TGCAGTGCTAGATTGTACAGGGAGAATTACGAGCAGTACTTC. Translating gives CSARLYRENYEQYF.

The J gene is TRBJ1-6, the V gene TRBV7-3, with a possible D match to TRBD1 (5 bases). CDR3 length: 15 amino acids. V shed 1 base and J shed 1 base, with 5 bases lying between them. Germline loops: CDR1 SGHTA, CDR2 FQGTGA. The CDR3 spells CASSLKGSYNSPLHF. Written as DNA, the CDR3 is TGTGCCAGCAGCTTAAAGGGGTCCTATAATTCACCCCTCCACTTT.

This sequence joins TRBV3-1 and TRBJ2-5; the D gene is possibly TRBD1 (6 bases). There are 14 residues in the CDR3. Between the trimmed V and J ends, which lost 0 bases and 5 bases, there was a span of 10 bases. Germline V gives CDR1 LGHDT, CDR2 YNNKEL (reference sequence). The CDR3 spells CASSQETGRETQYF. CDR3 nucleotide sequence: TGTGCCAGCAGCCAAGAAACAGGGCGTGAGACCCAGTACTTC.

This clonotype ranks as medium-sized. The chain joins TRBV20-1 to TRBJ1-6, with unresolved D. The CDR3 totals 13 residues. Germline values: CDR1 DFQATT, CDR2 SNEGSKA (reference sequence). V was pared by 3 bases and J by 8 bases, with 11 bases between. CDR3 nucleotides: TGCAGTGCTAGGAAGGGAACGGATTCACCCCTCCACTTT. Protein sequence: CSARKGTDSPLHF.

CDR3 coding DNA: TGTGCCAGCAGCCAAGTAACAGCGGGGGGGGACAATGAGCAGTTCTTC. It translates to CASSQVTAGGDNEQFF. The gene calls are TRBV4-2 and TRBJ2-1, with 10 bases fitting TRBD2. The CDR3 totals 16 residues. V lost 1 base and J lost 5; bases outside the gene matches: 5. Germline CDR1 and CDR2: LGHNA and YNFKEQ.

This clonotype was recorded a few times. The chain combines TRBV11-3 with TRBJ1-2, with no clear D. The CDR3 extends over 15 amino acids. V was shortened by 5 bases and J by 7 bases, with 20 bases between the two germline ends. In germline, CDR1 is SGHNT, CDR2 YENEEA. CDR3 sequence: CASSPHGETTRGYTF. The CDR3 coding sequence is TGTGCCAGCAGCCCCCACGGGGAGACCACCCGTGGCTACACCTTC.

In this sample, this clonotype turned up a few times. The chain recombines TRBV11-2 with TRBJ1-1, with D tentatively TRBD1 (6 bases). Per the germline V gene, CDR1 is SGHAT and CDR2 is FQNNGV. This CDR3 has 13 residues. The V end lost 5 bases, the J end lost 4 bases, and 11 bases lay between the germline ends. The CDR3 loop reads CASSPGATTEAFF. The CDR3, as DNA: TGTGCCAGCAGCCCAGGGGCGACCACTGAAGCTTTCTTT. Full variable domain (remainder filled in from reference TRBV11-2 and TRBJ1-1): EAGVAQSPRYKIIEKRQSVAFWCNPISGHATLYWYQQILGQGPKLLIQFQNNGVVDDSQLPKDRFSAERLKGVDSTLKIQPAKLEDSAVYLCASSPGATTEAFFGQGTRLTVV.

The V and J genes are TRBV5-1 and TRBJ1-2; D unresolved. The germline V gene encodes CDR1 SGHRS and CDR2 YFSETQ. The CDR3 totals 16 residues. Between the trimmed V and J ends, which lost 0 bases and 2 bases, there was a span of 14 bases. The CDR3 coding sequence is TGCGCCAGCAGCTTGGATCGGGCGGTACAGAACTATGGCTACACCTTC. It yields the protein CASSLDRAVQNYGYTF. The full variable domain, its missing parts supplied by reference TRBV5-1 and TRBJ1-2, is KAGVTQTPRYLIKTRGQQVTLSCSPISGHRSVSWYQQTPGQGLQFLFEYFSETQRNKGNFPGRFSGRQFSNSRSEMNVSTLELGDSALYLCASSLDRAVQNYGYTFGSGTRLTVV.

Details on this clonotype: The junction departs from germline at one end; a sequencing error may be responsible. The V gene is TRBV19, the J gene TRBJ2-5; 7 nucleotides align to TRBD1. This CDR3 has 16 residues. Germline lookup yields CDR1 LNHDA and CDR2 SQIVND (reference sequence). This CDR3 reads CTSSKGGWGQQETQYF. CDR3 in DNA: TGTACCAGTAGTAAGGGCGGCTGGGGACAGCAAGAGACCCAGTACTTC. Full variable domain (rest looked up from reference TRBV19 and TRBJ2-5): DGGITQSPKYLFRKEGQNVTLSCEQNLNHDAMYWYRQDPGQGLRLIYYSQIVNDFQKGDIAEGYSVSREKKESFPLTVTSAQKNPTAFYLCTSSKGGWGQQETQYFGPGTRLLVL.

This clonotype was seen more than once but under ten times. The CDR3 coding sequence is TGTGCCAGCAGGACAGGGGGCAATGAAAAACTGTTTTTT. Amino acids: CASRTGGNEKLFF. The chain joins TRBV2 to TRBJ1-4; 10 bases match TRBD1. The germline V gene has CDR1 SNHLY and CDR2 FYNNEI. V shed 6 bases, J shed 5 bases, and the junction held 0 bases outside the gene matches. The CDR3 contains 13 residues. Complete variable domain (other parts from reference TRBV2 and TRBJ1-4): EPEVTQTPSHQVTQMGQEVILRCVPISNHLYFYWYRQILGQKVEFLVSFYNNEISEKSEIFDDQFSVERPDGSNFTLKIRSTKLEDSAMYFCASRTGGNEKLFFGSGTQLSVL.

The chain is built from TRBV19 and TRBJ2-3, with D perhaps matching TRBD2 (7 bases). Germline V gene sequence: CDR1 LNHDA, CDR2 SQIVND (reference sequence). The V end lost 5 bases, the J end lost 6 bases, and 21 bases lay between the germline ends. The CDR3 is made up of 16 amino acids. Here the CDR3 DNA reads TGTGCCAGTAGTCTAAGCGGGACACCCGCACGGGATACGCAGTATTTT. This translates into CASSLSGTPARDTQYF.

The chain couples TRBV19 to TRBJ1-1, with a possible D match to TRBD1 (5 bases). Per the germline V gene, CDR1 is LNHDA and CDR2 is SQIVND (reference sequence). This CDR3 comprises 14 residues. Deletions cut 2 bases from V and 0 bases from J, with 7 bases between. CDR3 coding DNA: TGTGCCAGTAGTATACAGGGTGTGAACACTGAAGCTTTCTTT. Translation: CASSIQGVNTEAFF.

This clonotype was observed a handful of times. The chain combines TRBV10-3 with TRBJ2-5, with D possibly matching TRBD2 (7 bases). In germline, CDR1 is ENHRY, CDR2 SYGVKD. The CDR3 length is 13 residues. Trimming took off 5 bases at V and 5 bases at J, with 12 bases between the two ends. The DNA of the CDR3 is TGTGCCATCAGTTGGGGGGGGCAGGAGACCCAGTACTTC. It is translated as CAISWGGQETQYF.

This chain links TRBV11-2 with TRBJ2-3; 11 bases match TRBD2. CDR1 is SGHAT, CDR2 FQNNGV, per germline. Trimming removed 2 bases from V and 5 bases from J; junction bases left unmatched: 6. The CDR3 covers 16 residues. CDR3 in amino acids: CASSLSSGGDGDTQYF. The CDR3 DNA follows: TGTGCCAGCAGCTTAAGTAGCGGGGGGGATGGAGATACGCAGTATTTT.

The chain's CDR3 is CASMSGVDPDTQYF. The CDR3 region has the DNA TGTGCCAGCATGTCGGGGGTCGATCCAGATACGCAGTATTTT. V is TRBV2 and J is TRBJ2-3; weak D call: TRBD2 (6 bases). CDR3 size: 14 residues. Germline V gene sequence: CDR1 SNHLY, CDR2 FYNNEI. V gave up 7 bases and J gave up 4 bases, with 15 bases separating them. The full variable domain, its missing parts supplied by reference TRBV2 and TRBJ2-3, is EPEVTQTPSHQVTQMGQEVILRCVPISNHLYFYWYRQILGQKVEFLVSFYNNEISEKSEIFDDQFSVERPDGSNFTLKIRSTKLEDSAMYFCASMSGVDPDTQYFGPGTRLTVL.

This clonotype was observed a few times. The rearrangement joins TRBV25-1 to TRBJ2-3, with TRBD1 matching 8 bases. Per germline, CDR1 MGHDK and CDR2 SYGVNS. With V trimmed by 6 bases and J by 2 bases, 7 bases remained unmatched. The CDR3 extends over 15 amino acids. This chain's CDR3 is CASSHNRGTTDTQYF. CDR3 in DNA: TGTGCCAGCAGCCACAACAGGGGGACCACAGATACGCAGTATTTT.

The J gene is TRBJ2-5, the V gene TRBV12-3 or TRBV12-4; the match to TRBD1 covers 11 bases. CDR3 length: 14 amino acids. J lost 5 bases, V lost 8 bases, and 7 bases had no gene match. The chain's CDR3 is CASRRTGGDETQYF. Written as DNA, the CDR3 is TGTGCCAGCCGTAGGACAGGGGGCGACGAGACCCAGTACTTC.

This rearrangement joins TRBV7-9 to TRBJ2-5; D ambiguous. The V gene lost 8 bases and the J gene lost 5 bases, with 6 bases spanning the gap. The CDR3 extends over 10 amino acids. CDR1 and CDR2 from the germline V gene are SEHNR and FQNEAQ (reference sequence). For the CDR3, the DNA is TGTGCCAGCGGTGTGGAGACCCAGTACTTC. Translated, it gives CASGVETQYF.

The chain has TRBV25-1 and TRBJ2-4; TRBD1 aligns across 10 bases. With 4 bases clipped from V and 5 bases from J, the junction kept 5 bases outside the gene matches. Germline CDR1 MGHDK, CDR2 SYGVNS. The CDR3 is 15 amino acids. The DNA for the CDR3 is TGTGCCAGCAGTGGGTGGACAGGGGGGCAAAACATTCAGTACTTC. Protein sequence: CASSGWTGGQNIQYF.

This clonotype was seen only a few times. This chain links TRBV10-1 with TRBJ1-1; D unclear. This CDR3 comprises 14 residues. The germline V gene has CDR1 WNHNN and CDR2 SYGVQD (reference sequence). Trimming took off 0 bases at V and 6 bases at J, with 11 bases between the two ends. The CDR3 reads CASSESSPSPEAFF. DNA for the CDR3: TGCGCCAGCAGTGAGTCTAGCCCCTCGCCTGAAGCTTTCTTT.

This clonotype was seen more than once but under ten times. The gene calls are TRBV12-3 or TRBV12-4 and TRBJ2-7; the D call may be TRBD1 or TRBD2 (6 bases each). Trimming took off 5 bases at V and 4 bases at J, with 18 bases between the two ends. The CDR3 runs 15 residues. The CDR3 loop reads CASSHHGGGPYEQYF. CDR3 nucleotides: TGTGCCAGCAGTCACCACGGAGGGGGGCCGTACGAGCAGTACTTC.